What follows describes a single T cell receptor (beta chain). Its antigen target is currently unknown. Per-base qualities were not stored, and no clone one base away is much larger. This sample is drawn from a study of blood T cell repertoires in COVID-19 (dated by TCRdb to the early 2020s). With respect to the entire study: Samples covering the acute and convalescent phases of COVID-19 were provided by collaborators in the United States, Italy and Spain. A freely available public database, intended as a resource for researchers studying the immune response to SARS-CoV-2, is where the repertoires were released. The material from the prospective study consisted of cDNA or gDNA derived from T cells, B-cell-depleted T cells, or PBMCs. Subjects who had been exposed to COVID-19, were actively infected with it, or had recovered from it provided the deeply sampled blood TCRbeta repertoires that made up the dataset. A de-identified subject ID, COVID-19 status, age in years and sex were almost always included in the sample metadata. HLA class I and class II types, where available, came from metadata supplied by the sample provider rather than from assay-based typing. The samples were drawn from the first 160 participants of the ongoing ImmuneRACE study and from roughly 1,300 subjects provided by 6 global collaborators.

The CDR3 holds 17 amino acids from the cysteine to the phenylalanine. The only DNA kept is the CDR3, 51 bases in frame from the first base. V is cut back by 2 bases and J by 8 bases, with 15 bases in the junction unmatched. CDR1 and CDR2, looked up from the germline V gene, are SGHRS and YFSETQ. The immunoSEQ Assay, a bias-controlled multiplex PCR, was used to amplify TCRbeta CDR3 regions from genomic DNA. Per the source publication's procedure: Nucleated cell counts per sample were estimated from amplification of reference gene primers within the assay. Sequence reads were collapsed and filtered to measure the absolute abundance of every unique TCRbeta CDR3 rearrangement. For each sample, productive Simpson clonality was calculated by taking the square root of Simpson's diversity index across productive rearrangements. TCRdb's version of the immuneACCESS table is confined to in-frame rearrangements and falls short of the full clone set. An unresolved V gene accounts for under half of the shortfall where checked; the remainder is of unknown origin. From that table come the V and J calls and clone size; the DNA was used to work out D and trimming. The sample profile shows about 59,000 clones; 75% to 95% of them were found once. Together, the top ten hold around a sixth of the sample.

The collaborating institutions used their own protocols to collect whole blood in K2EDTA tubes. For TCRbeta analysis, collaborators shipped samples in one of three forms: frozen whole blood, isolated PBMCs, or DNA extracted from either of those sample types. Overall study results and their limits: The quantity of clinical and demographic metadata differed by source and by participant and was supplied without curation.

The receptor comes from an elderly man with acute or convalescent COVID-19. The chain joins TRBV5-1 to TRBJ2-1, with 8 middle bases fitting TRBD1. Sequencing used peripheral blood. CDR3 reads: CASSLAGQGRSFDEQFF. The DNA sequence follows: TGCGCCAGCAGCTTAGCCGGACAGGGAAGGTCATTCGATGAGCAGTTCTTC. With the portions outside the CDR3 filled from the reference TRBV5-1 and TRBJ2-1 genes, the complete variable region becomes KAGVTQTPRYLIKTRGQQVTLSCSPISGHRSVSWYQQTPGQGLQFLFEYFSETQRNKGNFPGRFSGRQFSNSRSEMNVSTLELGDSALYLCASSLAGQGRSFDEQFFGPGTRLTVL.